This record covers a single TCR beta chain. While infection was still active, Seattle patients were enrolled and then followed longitudinally. From germline, CDR1 is KGHDR and CDR2 SFDVKD. The CDR3 runs to 16 residues. Trimming cost V 3 bases and J 7 bases; bases outside gene matches: 6. This sample is drawn from a study of blood T cell repertoires in COVID-19. Study context: Samples taken during acute and convalescent COVID-19 were collected in the United States, Italy and Spain. Nucleic acid was either cDNA or gDNA, and it came from T cells, B-cell-depleted T cells, or PBMCs.

Under the authors' procedure: Amplification with reference gene primers provided the estimates of nucleated cell counts. Repertoires were generated with immunoSEQ multiplex PCR, while TCRdb's copy carries only in-frame clones and drops some. D and trimming come from the DNA, and the V and J calls and clone size come from that table. The sample includes about 250,000 clones, approximately 88% of them seen just once. The TCR originated in a woman between 25 and 40 years old with COVID-19, enrolled during active disease. The sequenced material came from peripheral blood. The gene calls are TRBV24-1 and TRBJ2-1; 12 bases are a match to TRBD2. In DNA form, the CDR3 reads TGTGCCACCAGTGATCTAGCGGGAGGGCCGGGGAATGAGCAGTTCTTC. It encodes CATSDLAGGPGNEQFF.